What follows describes a single T cell receptor beta chain. Its cognate antigen is unknown. No conserved phenylalanine or tryptophan is present at the end of the CDR3, so a read error is the likely explanation. Primers for the PCR totalled 60 Vbeta and 13 Jbeta. TCRdb's copy holds only in-frame clones and misses some; the assay was immunoSEQ multiplex PCR. The repertoire holds tens of thousands of clones, with 75% as singletons. The sample comes from a study of cytomegalovirus exposure and HLA in healthy donors. About the research overall: Genotyping showed 70% to 90% of roughly 400 donors falling in the Caucasian-associated ancestry cluster. Study observations and caveats: The dataset shows that most TCR sequences were rare, while some public TCRs occurred in many donors. In vitro checks showed that a few CMV-associated chains really do target CMV antigens. Segments of the TCR beta V type were, in most cases, productive about 90% or about 30% of the time in an earlier analysis.

V lost 6 bases to trimming and J lost 3 bases, with 8 bases between them. From germline, CDR1 is DFQATT and CDR2 SNEGSKA (reference sequence). This CDR3 has 11 amino acids. The sequencing input was PBMCs. The rearrangement links TRBV20-1 to TRBJ1-1; D gene ambiguous. This clonotype was obtained from a middle-aged woman in good health and CMV-seropositive. The CDR3, as DNA: TGCAGTGCCGCCGAGGACACTGAAGCTTTCCTT. Translation gives CSAAEDTEAFL.